This T cell receptor beta chain emerged from a study of shared clonotypes between healthy human individuals. Study in general: Sampling drew on donors who were two women and a few men aged 18 to 49.

The CDR3 consists of 16 residues. The germline gives CDR1 MDHEN, CDR2 SYDVKM. Trimming shortened V by 7 bases and J by 2 bases, and 21 bases separated the two germline ends. Sequenced by immunoSEQ multiplex PCR; TCRdb stores in-frame clones only, minus some. The table shows 180,000 or so clones, with 85% to 95% occurring only once. This TCR was sampled from a woman in her 30s in good health. V gene TRBV28 combines with J gene TRBJ2-7, with D possibly matching TRBD2 (5 bases). The sample was naive CD4+ T cells sorted from blood. Noted subset: CD45RA+ positively selected. CDR3: CASTFGRTRMPYEQYF. As DNA, the CDR3 is TGTGCCAGCACTTTCGGCCGAACTAGGATGCCCTACGAGCAGTACTTC.